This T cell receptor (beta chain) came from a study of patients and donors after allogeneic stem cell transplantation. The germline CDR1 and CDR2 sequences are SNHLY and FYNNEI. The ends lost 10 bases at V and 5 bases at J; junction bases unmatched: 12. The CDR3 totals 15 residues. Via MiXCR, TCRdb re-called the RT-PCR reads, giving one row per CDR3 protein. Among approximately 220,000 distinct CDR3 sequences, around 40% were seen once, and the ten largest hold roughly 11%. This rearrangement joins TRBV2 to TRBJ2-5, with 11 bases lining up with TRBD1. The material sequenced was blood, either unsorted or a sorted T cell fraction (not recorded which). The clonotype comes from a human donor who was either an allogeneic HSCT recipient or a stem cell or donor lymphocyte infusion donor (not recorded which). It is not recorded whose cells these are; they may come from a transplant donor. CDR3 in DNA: TGTGCCACCTCCCGGGACAGGGGGATCGTTGAGACCCAGTACTTC. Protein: CATSRDRGIVETQYF.